The source of this TCR beta chain is a study of blood T cell repertoires in COVID-19. This CDR3 is 16 amino acids long. With 0 bases clipped from V and 8 bases from J, the junction kept 7 bases outside the gene matches. Germline lookup yields CDR1 SGDLS and CDR2 YYNGEE. The data were produced by immunoSEQ multiplex PCR, yet TCRdb's version contains in-frame clones alone and is incomplete. Of about 87,000 clones listed, around 87% are singletons. The sequenced material came from peripheral blood. This chain connects TRBV9 to TRBJ2-1, with 11 bases that match TRBD2. The receptor was isolated from a middle-aged man with acute or convalescent COVID-19. CDR3 loop: CASSVAGSGGADEQFF. Here the CDR3 DNA reads TGTGCCAGCAGCGTAGCTGGTAGCGGGGGGGCTGATGAGCAGTTCTTC.